Shown below are 10 T cell receptor beta chains from a single sample sequenced in a study of CD8+CD57+ T cells in acquired aplastic anemia. Genomic DNA acted as the template from which TCR beta VDJ combination and CDR3 sequence profiling were carried out. One entry per CDR3 protein results from TCRdb running MiXCR on the reads. The sample yields about 120,000 distinct CDR3 sequences, under 65% seen once. All patients picked for sequencing had shown, by flow cytometry, an expansion of CD8+CD57+ cells. The sequenced sample consisted of sorted CD4+, CD8+, or CD8+CD57+ T cells (not recorded which) from PBMCs. The receptors were sampled from a human donor with aplastic anemia.

The rearrangement uses TRBV5-6 and TRBJ1-1; 9 bases match TRBD1. The germline gives CDR1 SGHDT, CDR2 YYEEEE. V lost 2 bases, J lost 1 base, and 9 bases stayed unmatched. The CDR3 extends over 17 amino acids. CDR3 bases: TGTGCCAGCAGCTTAGGGGACAGGGTTTGGAGGAACACTGAAGCTTTCTTT. Protein sequence: CASSLGDRVWRNTEAFF.

This sequence joins TRBV29-1 and TRBJ2-7, with D perhaps being TRBD1 or TRBD2 (5 bases each). Germline loops: CDR1 SQVTM, CDR2 ANQGSEA. This CDR3 has 13 residues. V dropped 8 bases and J dropped 0 bases, with 14 bases sitting between them. CDR3 in amino acids: CSMGPGSSYEQYF. The DNA for the CDR3 is TGCAGCATGGGTCCAGGGAGCTCCTACGAGCAGTACTTC.

Points on this clonotype: One junction end disagrees with the germline gene, perhaps due to a read error. This chain connects TRBV7-6 to TRBJ2-5; D may match TRBD1 or TRBD2 (5 bases each). The CDR3 runs to 14 residues. Germline V lookup: CDR1 SGHVS, CDR2 FNYEAQ. The CDR3 DNA is TGTGCCAGCAACTTAGAGGGGCGTTCGGAGACCCAGTACTTC. Translating it yields CASNLEGRSETQYF. The full variable domain, rest sourced from reference TRBV7-6 and TRBJ2-5, is GAGVSQSPRYKVTKRGQDVALRCDPISGHVSLYWYRQALGQGPEFLTYFNYEAQQDKSGLPNDRFSAERPEGSISTLTIQRTEQRDSAMYRCASNLEGRSETQYFGPGTRLLVL.

This rearrangement joins TRBV10-3 to TRBJ2-3; D gene ambiguous. There are 12 residues in the CDR3. Germline CDR1 and CDR2: ENHRY and SYGVKD. Trimming cost V 5 bases and J 6 bases, with 9 bases left between them. The CDR3 DNA follows: TGTGCCATCAGTACGACGGCGGATACGCAGTATTTT. Translating it yields CAISTTADTQYF.

The chain employs TRBV5-6 and TRBJ2-7; D is possibly TRBD1 (6 bases). Germline V CDR1 and CDR2: SGHDT, YYEEEE. Trimming took off 7 bases at V and 2 bases at J, with 16 bases between the two ends. This CDR3 spans 14 amino acids. CDR3 sequence: CASCPPGDTYEQYF. DNA for the CDR3: TGTGCCAGCTGCCCCCCAGGGGACACCTACGAGCAGTACTTC.

The rearrangement links TRBV20-1 to TRBJ2-5, with 9 bases lining up with TRBD1. The assigned J gene may be wrong: the sequence end matches TRBJ2-7 better. The CDR3 has 13 residues. Germline CDR1 DFQATT, CDR2 SNEGSKA (reference sequence). The CDR3 region is CSAQAGQGYEQYF. In DNA form, the CDR3 reads TGCAGTGCTCAGGCGGGACAGGGCTACGAGCAGTACTTC.

The rearrangement links TRBV10-3 to TRBJ2-7, with unresolved D. CDR3 size: 14 residues. Germline CDR1 and CDR2: ENHRY and SYGVKD. V was trimmed by 3 bases and J by 0 bases, leaving 9 bases between them. The CDR3 DNA reads TGTGCCATCAGTGACTCGGACCGCTCCTACGAGCAGTACTTC. Its translation is CAISDSDRSYEQYF.

This clonotype has a count of ten or more. This chain uses TRBV25-1 with TRBJ1-2; D is perhaps TRBD1 (5 bases). Germline V gene lookup returns CDR1 MGHDK and CDR2 SYGVNS. V lost 8 bases and J 5 bases, leaving 27 bases between the germline ends. This CDR3 contains 17 residues. CDR3 in amino acids: CASAQTYRGEKGYGYTF. CDR3 nucleotides: TGTGCCAGCGCTCAAACCTACCGGGGAGAAAAGGGGTATGGCTACACCTTC.

The genes are TRBV7-3 and TRBJ2-2; 9 positions match TRBD1. Germline CDR1 reads SGHTA; CDR2 reads FQGTGA. The CDR3 runs to 15 residues. V shed 1 base and J 4 bases; nucleotides not matched to a gene: 1. DNA of the CDR3: TGTGCCAGCAGCTTAAAGACAGGGGGCACCGGGGAGCTGTTTTTT. This translates into CASSLKTGGTGELFF.

The table lists this clonotype with a count of one. The chain combines TRBV25-1 with TRBJ2-1; D assignment may be TRBD1 or TRBD2 (5 bases each). V lost 7 bases and J 0 bases, leaving 7 bases between the germline ends. The CDR3 runs 13 residues. CDR1 MGHDK and CDR2 SYGVNS come from the germline V gene. The CDR3 sequence is CASTGASYNEQFF. The CDR3 DNA is TGTGCCAGCACCGGGGCCTCCTACAATGAGCAGTTCTTC. Full variable domain (outside the CDR3, taken from reference TRBV25-1 and TRBJ2-1): EADIYQTPRYLVIGTGKKITLECSQTMGHDKMYWYQQDPGMELHLIHYSYGVNSTEKGDLSSESTVSRIRTEHFPLTLESARPSHTSQYLCASTGASYNEQFFGPGTRLTVL.